This TCR beta chain was captured in a study of blood T cell repertoires in COVID-19. Study summary: The United States, Italy and Spain provided the acute and convalescent COVID-19 samples. T cells, B-cell-depleted T cells, or PBMCs provided the cDNA or gDNA that served as material.

Trimming removed 5 bases at V and 4 bases at J, with 14 bases between. This CDR3 spans 13 amino acids. CDR1 is SQVTM and CDR2 is ANQGSEA in the germline V gene. In the original workflow: Reference gene primers were amplified, and this amplification served to estimate nucleated cell counts. This table comes from immunoSEQ multiplex PCR, and its TCRdb copy is limited to in-frame clones, with some not included. V and J calls and clone size follow that table, whereas D and trimming were derived from the DNA. The table records 150,000 or so clones, about 89% of them present only once. Sequencing was performed on peripheral blood. This TCR derives from an elderly man with acute or convalescent COVID-19. The chain links TRBV29-1 to TRBJ1-2; no clear D. The CDR3 DNA reads as TGCAGCGTTCTCCCGAGAGGTGGCTATGGCTACACCTTC. Its translation: CSVLPRGGYGYTF.